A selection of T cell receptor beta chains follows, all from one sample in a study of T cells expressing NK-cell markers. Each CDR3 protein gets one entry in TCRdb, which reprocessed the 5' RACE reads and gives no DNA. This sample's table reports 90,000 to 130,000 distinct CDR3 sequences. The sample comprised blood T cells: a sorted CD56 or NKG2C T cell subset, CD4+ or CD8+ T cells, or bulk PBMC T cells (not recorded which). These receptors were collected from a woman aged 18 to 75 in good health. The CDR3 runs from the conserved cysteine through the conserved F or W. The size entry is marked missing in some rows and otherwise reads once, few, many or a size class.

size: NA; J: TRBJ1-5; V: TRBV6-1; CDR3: CASEGRALRGNQPQHF
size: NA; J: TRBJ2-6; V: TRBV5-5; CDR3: CASSLVGTGASWANVLTF
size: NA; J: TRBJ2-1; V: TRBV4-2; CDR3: CASSPRMEEQFF
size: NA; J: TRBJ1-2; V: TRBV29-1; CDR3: CSVEFGTEQYGYTF
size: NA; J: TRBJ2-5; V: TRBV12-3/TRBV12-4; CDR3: CASRPKGKETQYF
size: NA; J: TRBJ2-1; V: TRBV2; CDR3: CASSEYNEQFF
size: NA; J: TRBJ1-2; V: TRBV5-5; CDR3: CASSLRQLYGYTF
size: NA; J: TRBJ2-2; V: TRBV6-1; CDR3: CASSPLAGGLANTGELFF
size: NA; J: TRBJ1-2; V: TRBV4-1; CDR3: CASSQEGTEYGYTF
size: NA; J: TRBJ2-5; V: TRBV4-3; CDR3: CASSQVGRPGGETQYF
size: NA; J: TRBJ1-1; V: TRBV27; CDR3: CASSLRGATEAFF
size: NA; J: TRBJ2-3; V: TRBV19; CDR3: CATAPRLILTQYF
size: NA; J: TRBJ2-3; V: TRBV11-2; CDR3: CASSNSGGPPDTQYF
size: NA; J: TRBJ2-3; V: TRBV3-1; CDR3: CASSQAQDRGTDTQYF
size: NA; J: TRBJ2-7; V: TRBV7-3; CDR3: CASSLGPGLSYEQYF
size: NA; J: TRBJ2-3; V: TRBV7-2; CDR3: CASSLLAGFPDTQYF
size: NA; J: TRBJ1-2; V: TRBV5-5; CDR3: CASSSYRGANYGYTF
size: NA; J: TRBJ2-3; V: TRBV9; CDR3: CASSGTWGTDTQYF
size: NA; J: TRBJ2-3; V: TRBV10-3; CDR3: CAAGLGETDTQYF
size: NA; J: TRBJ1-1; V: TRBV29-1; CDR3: CSVEANKRLNTEAFF
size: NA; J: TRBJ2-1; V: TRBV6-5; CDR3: CASSYSLQGAAYNEQFF
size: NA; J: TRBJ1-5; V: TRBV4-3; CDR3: CASSQDKRRDQPQHF
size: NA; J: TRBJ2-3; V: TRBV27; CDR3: CASSFYADTQYF
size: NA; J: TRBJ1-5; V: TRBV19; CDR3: CASSRGGQPQHF
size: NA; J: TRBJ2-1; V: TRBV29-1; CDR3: CSEDTEWGQFF
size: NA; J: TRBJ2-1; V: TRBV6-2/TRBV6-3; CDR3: CASTAGNEQFF
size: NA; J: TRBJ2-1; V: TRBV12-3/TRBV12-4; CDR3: CASSFSGTVHEQFF
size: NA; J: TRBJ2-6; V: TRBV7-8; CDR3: CASQLTTGANVLTF
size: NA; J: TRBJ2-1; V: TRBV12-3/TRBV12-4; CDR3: CASSGDLNEQFF
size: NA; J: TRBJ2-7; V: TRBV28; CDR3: CASSFSTSGPPYEQYF
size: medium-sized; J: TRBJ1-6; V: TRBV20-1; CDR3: CSARERDGEGSSPLHF
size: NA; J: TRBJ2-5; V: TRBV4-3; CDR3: CASSQRPQETQYF
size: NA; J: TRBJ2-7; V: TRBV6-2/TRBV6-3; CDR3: CASSQSYEQYF
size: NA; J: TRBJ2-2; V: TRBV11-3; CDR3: CASRKGQGGTGELFF
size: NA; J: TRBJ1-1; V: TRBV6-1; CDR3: CATSRTTMNTEAFF
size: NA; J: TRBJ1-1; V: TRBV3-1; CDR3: CASSVNTEAFF
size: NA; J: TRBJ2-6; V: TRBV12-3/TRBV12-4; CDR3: CASSGDGEIGANVLTF
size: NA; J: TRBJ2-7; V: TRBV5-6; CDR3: CASSFIGGPYEQYF
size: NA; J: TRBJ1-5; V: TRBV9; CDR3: CASSPTESNQPQHF
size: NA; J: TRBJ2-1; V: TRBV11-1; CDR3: CASSLAPARGEQFF
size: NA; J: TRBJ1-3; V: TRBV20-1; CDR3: CSARGPTGGLRNTIYF
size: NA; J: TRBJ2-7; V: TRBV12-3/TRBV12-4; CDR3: CASTRPSYEQYF
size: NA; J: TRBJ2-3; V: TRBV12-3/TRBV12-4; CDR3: CASSLQVRSTDTQYF
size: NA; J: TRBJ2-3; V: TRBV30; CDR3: CAWSSGTGPSDTQYF
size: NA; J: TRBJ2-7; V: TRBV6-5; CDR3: CASSYSGGFISYEQYF
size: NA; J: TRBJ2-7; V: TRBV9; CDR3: CASSGGTAYEQYF
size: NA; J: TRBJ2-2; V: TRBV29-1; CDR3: CSVGLAGSNTGELFF
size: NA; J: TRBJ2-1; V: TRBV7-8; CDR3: CASSLPATNPDRLYNEQFF
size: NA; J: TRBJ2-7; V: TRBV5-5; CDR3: CASSLGVGILTYEQYF